This record looks at one TCR beta chain sequence and its context. The data were obtained in a study of OX40 agonist ivuxolimab in advanced cancers. Only in-frame clones appear in the TCRdb table, and some are missing; sequencing was by immunoSEQ multiplex PCR. Of about 100,000 clones in the sample, approximately 90% were seen once. The material sequenced was CD4+ or CD8+ T cells sorted from blood, taken in a trial of the OX40 agonist ivuxolimab. The receptor was isolated from an adult with an advanced solid tumor such as melanoma, head and neck, liver or kidney cancer.

CDR3 bases: TGCGCCAGCAGCCAAGCGGTGTTGCCCAACGATGATGGCTACACCTTC. This encodes CASSQAVLPNDDGYTF. The genes are TRBV4-1 and TRBJ1-2; D unresolved. The germline V gene has CDR1 MGHRA and CDR2 YSYEKL. The CDR3 extends over 16 amino acids. Trimming took off 1 base at V and 6 bases at J, with 18 bases between the two ends.